This T cell receptor beta chain was recovered during a study of early T cells in non-severe SARS-CoV-2 infection. Study findings and constraints: Missing private and CD4 specificities, VDJdb matching favored anti-spike CD8 responses.

As part of library construction, unique molecular identifiers were attached to individual cDNA molecules. TCRdb ran MiXCR on the 5' RACE reads and lists one entry per CDR3 protein. The data show roughly 32,000 distinct CDR3 sequences, with 3.5% to 4.5% seen just once and 7% to 10% held by the top ten. A note on this clonotype: No antigen is known for it.

This CDR3 comprises 15 residues. After removal of 5 bases from V and 0 bases from J, the junction contained 5 bases not matched to a gene. The germline gives CDR1 SEHNR, CDR2 FQNEAQ (reference sequence). This receptor was taken from an adult who was a healthcare worker with PCR-confirmed SARS-CoV-2 infection or an uninfected control (not recorded which). Sequencing was performed on whole blood. The chain uses TRBV7-9 and TRBJ2-3, with 7 bases fitting TRBD2. The CDR3 is CASSPYSGSTDTQYF. As DNA, the CDR3 is TGTGCCAGCAGCCCATATAGCGGGAGCACAGATACGCAGTATTTT.